This T cell receptor beta chain was identified in a study of blood T cell repertoires in COVID-19. As for the study in general: Samples came from the United States, Italy and Spain, spanning acute and convalescent COVID-19. Sample material is recorded as cDNA or gDNA derived from T cells, B-cell-depleted T cells, or PBMCs.

CDR1 is SGHRS and CDR2 is YFSETQ in the germline V gene. With V trimmed by 5 bases and J by 4 bases, 6 bases remained unmatched. This CDR3 contains 14 residues. Original methodology: Amplifying reference gene primers gave estimates of nucleated cell counts. Method: immunoSEQ multiplex PCR; TCRdb's copy keeps in-frame clones and lacks some. D and trimming were read from the DNA, whereas the V and J calls and clone size are those reported in that table. The sample records around 67,000 clones, about 80% being singletons. The clonotype originates from an older woman with acute or convalescent COVID-19. Sequenced input: peripheral blood. The rearrangement uses TRBV5-1 and TRBJ2-5, with 9 nucleotides matching TRBD1. This CDR3 reads CASRYRGQGETQYF. In DNA, the CDR3 is TGCGCCAGCAGATACAGGGGGCAAGGAGAGACCCAGTACTTC.